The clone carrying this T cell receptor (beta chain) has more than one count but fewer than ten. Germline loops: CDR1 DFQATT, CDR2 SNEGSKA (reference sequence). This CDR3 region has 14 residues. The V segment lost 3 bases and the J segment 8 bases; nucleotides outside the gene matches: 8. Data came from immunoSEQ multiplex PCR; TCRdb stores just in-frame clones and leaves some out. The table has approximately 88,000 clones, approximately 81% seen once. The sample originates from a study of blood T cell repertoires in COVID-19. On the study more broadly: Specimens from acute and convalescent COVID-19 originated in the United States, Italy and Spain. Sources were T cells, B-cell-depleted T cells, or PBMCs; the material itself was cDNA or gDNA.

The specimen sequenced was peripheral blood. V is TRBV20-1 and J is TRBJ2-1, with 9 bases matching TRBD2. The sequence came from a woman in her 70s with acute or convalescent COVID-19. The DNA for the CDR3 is TGCAGTGCTAGTGGTGGCGGGAGGGCCGATGAGCAGTTCTTC. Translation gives CSASGGGRADEQFF.